What follows describes a single TCR beta chain. Antigen unknown. Two oligonucleotides, mixed equimolar, formed the beta constant-region primer covering TRBC1 and TRBC2. One entry per CDR3 protein, called by TCRdb with MiXCR from the UMI-ligation and nested PCR reads. The repertoire holds 29,000 or so distinct CDR3 sequences, with around a tenth as singletons. The data belong to a study of naive and memory T cell subsets. Sorting gates: effector memory CD45RA-CD27-, EMRA CD45RA+CD27-. Findings of the study overall: Gini index rose across naive, CM, EM and EMRA in CD4 and CD8. Findings for naive and memory subsets could not be checked against ground truth.

This TCR was sampled from a human donor in good health. The sequencing input was effector memory CD4+ T cells from blood. Subset described: effector memory, CD45RA- CD27-.

The CDR3 spells CASSIDRAGRNGYTF. DNA of the CDR3: TGTGCCAGTAGTATAGATAGGGCAGGCCGGAATGGCTACACCTTC. The chain is built from TRBV19 and TRBJ1-2, with unresolved D. This CDR3 contains 15 residues. Germline CDR1 is LNHDA and CDR2 is SQIVND (reference sequence). Between the trimmed V and J ends, which lost 0 bases and 6 bases, there was a span of 14 bases.